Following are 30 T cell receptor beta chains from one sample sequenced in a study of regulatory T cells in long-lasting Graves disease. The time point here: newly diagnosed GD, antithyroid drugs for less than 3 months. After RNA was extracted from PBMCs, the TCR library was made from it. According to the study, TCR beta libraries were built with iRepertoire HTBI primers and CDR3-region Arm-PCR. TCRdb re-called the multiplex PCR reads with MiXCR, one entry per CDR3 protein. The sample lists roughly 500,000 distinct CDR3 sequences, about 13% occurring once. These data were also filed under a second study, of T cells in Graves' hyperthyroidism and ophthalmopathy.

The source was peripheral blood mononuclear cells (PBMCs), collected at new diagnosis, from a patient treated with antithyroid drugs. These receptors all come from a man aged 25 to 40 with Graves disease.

CDR3 sequence (DNA): TGTGCCAGCAGCCAGCTTGGACTAGCGGGAGGGCCGGTCGCCTACGAGCAGTACTTC. Protein product: CASSQLGLAGGPVAYEQYF. The chain joins TRBV4-2 to TRBJ2-7, with TRBD2 matching 15 bases. V lost 3 bases to trimming and J lost 2 bases; unmatched junction nucleotides: 11. Germline lookup yields CDR1 LGHNA and CDR2 YNFKEQ. The CDR3 extends over 19 amino acids.

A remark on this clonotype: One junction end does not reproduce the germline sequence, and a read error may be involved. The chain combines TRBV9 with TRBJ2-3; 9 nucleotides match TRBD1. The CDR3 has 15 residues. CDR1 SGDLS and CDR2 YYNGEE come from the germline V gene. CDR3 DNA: TGCGCCAGCAGCTCGTGGACAGGGGTGACAGATACGCAGTATTTT. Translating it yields CASSSWTGVTDTQYF.

CDR3 coding DNA: TGTGCCAGCAGCTTAAACAGCCACTCTGGAAACACCATATATTTT. This translates into CASSLNSHSGNTIYF. The genes are TRBV7-3 and TRBJ1-3; no firm D call. The V end lost 1 base, the J end lost 0 bases, and 7 bases lay between the germline ends. CDR1 and CDR2 from the germline V gene are SGHTA and FQGTGA. The CDR3 loop spans 15 amino acids.

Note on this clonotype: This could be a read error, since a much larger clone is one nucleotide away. The CDR3 sequence: CASSPRTGGEQFF. The CDR3 DNA reads TGTGCCAGCAGCCCGAGGACAGGGGGCGAGCAGTTCTTC. This chain links TRBV7-3 with TRBJ2-1; 11 bases are a match to TRBD1. The J segment lost 10 bases and the V segment lost 5 bases, leaving 4 bases of the junction unmatched. The CDR3 sequence is 13 residues long. Germline V lookup: CDR1 SGHTA, CDR2 FQGTGA.

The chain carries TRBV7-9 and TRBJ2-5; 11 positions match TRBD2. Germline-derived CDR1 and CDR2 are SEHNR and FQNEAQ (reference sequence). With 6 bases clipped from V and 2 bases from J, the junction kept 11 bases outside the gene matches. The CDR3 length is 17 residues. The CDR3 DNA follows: TGTGCCAGCAGGCCTTATGGGACTAGCGGACAACAAGAGACCCAGTACTTC. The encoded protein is CASRPYGTSGQQETQYF.

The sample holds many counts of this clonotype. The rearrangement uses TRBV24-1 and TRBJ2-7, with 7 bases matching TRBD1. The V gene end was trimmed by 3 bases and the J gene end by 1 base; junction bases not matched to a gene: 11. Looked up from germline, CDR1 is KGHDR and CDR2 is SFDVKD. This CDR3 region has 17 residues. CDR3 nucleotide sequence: TGTGCCACCAGTGATAGAACAGGGGTGGGGTTTTCCTACGAGCAGTACTTC. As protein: CATSDRTGVGFSYEQYF.

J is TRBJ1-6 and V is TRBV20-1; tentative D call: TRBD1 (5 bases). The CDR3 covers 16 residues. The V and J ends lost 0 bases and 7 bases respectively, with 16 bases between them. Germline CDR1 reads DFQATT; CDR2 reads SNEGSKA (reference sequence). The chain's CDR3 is CSARDMAGRRNSPLHF. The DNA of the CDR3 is TGCAGTGCTAGAGATATGGCGGGGCGGCGGAATTCACCCCTCCACTTT.

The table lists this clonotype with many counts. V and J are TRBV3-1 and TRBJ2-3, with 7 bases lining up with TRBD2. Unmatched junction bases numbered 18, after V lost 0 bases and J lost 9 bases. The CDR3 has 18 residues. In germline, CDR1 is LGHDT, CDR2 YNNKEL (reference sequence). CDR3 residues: CASSQEFRTSPELRTQYF. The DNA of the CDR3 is TGTGCCAGCAGCCAAGAATTCAGGACTAGTCCAGAATTGAGGACGCAGTATTTT.

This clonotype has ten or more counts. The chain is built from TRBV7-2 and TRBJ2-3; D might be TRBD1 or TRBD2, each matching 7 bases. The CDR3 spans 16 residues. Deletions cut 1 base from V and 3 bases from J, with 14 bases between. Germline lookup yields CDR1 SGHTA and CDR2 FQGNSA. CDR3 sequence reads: CASSLGSGTVTDTQYF. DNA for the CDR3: TGTGCCAGCAGCTTAGGAAGCGGGACAGTGACAGATACGCAGTATTTT.

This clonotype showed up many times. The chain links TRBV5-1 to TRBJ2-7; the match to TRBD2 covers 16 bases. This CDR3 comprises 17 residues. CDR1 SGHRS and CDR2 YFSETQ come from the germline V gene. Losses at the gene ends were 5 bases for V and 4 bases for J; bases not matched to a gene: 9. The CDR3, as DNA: TGCGCCAGCAGTTGGGGACTAGCGGGAGGGCCCGCGTACGAGCAGTACTTC. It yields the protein CASSWGLAGGPAYEQYF.

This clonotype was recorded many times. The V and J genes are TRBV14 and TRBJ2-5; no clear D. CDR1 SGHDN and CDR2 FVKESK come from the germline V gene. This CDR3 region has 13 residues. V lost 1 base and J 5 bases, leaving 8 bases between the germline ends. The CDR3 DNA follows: TGTGCCAGCAGCCAAGTACTTACTGAGACCCAGTACTTC. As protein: CASSQVLTETQYF. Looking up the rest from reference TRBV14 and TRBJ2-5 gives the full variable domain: EAGVTQFPSHSVIEKGQTVTLRCDPISGHDNLYWYRRVMGKEIKFLLHFVKESKQDESGMPNNRFLAERTGGTYSTLKVQPAELEDSGVYFCASSQVLTETQYFGPGTRLLVL.

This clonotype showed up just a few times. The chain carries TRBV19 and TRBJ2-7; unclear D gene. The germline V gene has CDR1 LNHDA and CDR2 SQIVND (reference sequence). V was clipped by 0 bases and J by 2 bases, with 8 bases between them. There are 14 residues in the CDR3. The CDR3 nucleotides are TGTGCCAGTAGTATAGACGGCAGTCCCTACGAGCAGTACTTC. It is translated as CASSIDGSPYEQYF. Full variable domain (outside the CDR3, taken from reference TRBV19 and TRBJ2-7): DGGITQSPKYLFRKEGQNVTLSCEQNLNHDAMYWYRQDPGQGLRLIYYSQIVNDFQKGDIAEGYSVSREKKESFPLTVTSAQKNPTAFYLCASSIDGSPYEQYFGPGTRLTVT.

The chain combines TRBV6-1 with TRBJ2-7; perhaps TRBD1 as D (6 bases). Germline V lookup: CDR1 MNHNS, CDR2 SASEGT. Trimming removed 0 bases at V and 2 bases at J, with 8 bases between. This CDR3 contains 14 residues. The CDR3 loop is CASSEAGQTYEQYF. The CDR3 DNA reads TGTGCCAGCAGTGAAGCAGGACAGACCTACGAGCAGTACTTC.

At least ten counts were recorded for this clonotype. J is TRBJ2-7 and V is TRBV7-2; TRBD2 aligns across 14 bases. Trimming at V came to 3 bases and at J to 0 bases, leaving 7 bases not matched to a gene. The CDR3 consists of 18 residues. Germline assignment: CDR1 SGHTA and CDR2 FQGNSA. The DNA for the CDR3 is TGTGCCAGCAGCTTTGGACTAGCGGGAGGAATTAGCTCCTACGAGCAGTACTTC. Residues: CASSFGLAGGISSYEQYF.

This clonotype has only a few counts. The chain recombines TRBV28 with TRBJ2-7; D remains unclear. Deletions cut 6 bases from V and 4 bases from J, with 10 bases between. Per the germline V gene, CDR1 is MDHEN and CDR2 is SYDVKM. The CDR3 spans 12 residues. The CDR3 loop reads CASRVPRYEQYF. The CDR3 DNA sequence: TGTGCCAGCAGAGTCCCGCGGTACGAGCAGTACTTC.

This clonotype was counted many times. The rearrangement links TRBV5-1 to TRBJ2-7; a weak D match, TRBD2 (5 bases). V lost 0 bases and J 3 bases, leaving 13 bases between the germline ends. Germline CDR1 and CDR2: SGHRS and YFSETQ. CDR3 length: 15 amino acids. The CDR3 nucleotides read TGCGCCAGCAGCTTGGTTCCCGGGGTGAACTACGAGCAGTACTTC. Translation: CASSLVPGVNYEQYF.

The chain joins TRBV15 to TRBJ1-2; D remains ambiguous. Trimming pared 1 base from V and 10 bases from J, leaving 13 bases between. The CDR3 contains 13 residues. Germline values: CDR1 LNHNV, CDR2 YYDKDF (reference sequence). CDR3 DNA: TGTGCCACCAGCAGAGTAACCCTTGAGGACTACACCTTC. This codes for CATSRVTLEDYTF.

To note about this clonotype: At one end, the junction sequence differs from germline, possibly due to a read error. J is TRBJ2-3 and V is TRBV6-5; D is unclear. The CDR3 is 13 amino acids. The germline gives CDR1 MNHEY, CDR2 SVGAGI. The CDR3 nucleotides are TGTGCCGGCAGTTACGGGCCCACAGATACGCAGTATTTT. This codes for CAGSYGPTDTQYF.

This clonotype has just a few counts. CDR3 coding DNA: TGCAGTGCTGCTCGGGACCCCCAAGGCCTACTCTTTACAGATACGCAGTATTTT. Its translation: CSAARDPQGLLFTDTQYF. The gene calls are TRBV20-1 and TRBJ2-3; D may be TRBD1 or TRBD2 (5 bases each). Per the germline V gene, CDR1 is DFQATT and CDR2 is SNEGSKA (reference sequence). CDR3 size: 18 residues. Trimming removed 5 bases from V and 3 bases from J, with 27 bases in between.

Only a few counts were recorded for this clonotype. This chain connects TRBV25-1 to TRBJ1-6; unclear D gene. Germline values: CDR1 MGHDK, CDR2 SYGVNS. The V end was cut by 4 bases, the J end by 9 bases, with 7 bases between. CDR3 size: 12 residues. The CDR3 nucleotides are TGTGCCAGCAGTGGTAGGAGTTCACCCCTCCACTTT. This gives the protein CASSGRSSPLHF.

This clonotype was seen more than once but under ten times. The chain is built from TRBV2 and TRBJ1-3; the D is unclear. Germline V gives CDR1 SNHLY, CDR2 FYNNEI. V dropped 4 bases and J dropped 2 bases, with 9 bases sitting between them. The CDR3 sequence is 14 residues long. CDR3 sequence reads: CASSGRGTGNTIYF. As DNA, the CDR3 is TGTGCCAGCAGTGGGCGGGGAACTGGAAACACCATATATTTT.

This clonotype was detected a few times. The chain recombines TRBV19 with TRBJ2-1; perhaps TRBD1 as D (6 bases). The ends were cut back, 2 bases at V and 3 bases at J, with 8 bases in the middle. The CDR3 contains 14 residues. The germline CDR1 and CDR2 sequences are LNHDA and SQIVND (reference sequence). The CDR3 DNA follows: TGTGCCAGTAGTATACAGGGGAACTACAATGAGCAGTTCTTC. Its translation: CASSIQGNYNEQFF.

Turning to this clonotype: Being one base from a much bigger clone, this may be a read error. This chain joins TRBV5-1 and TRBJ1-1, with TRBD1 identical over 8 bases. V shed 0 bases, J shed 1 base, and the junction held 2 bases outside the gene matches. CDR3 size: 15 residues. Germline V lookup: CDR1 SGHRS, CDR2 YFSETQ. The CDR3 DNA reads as TGCGCCAGCAGCTTGGACGGACAGGGGAACACTGAAGCTTTCTTT. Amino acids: CASSLDGQGNTEAFF.

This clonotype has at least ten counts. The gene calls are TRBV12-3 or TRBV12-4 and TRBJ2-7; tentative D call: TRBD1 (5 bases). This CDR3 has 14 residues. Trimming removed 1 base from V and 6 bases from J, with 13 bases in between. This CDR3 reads CASSLEQVTGEQYF. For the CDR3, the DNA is TGTGCCAGCAGTTTAGAACAGGTCACGGGCGAGCAGTACTTC.

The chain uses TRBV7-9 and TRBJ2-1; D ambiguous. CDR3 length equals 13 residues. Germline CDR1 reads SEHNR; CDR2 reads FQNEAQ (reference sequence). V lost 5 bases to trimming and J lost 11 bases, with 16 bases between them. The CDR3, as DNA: TGTGCCAGCAGCCCCCCAACTCGTCCCAAGCAGTTCTTC. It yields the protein CASSPPTRPKQFF.

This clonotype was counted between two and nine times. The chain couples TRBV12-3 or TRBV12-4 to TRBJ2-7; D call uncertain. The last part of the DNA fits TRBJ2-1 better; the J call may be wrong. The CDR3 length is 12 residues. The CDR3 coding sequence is TGTGCCAGCAGTTTTATGCAGGCCGAGCAGTTCTTC. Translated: CASSFMQAEQFF.

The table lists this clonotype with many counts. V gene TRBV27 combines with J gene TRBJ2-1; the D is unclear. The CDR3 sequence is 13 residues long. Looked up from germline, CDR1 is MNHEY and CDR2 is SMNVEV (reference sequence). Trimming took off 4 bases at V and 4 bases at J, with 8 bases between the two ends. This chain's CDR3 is CASSSPAYNEQFF. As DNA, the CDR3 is TGTGCCAGCAGTTCCCCGGCATACAATGAGCAGTTCTTC.

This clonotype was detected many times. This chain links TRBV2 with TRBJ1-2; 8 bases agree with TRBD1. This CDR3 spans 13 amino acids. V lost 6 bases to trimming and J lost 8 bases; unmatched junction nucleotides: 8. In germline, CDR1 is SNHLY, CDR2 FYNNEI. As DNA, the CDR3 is TGTGCCAGCAGGGAGGACAGGGCGTGGGGCTACACCTTC. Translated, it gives CASREDRAWGYTF.

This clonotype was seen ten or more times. The CDR3 sequence is CASSPMGQSRELFF. The DNA for the CDR3 is TGTGCCAGCAGCCCTATGGGACAGAGCAGGGAGCTGTTTTTT. V gene TRBV25-1 combines with J gene TRBJ2-2; 7 bases match TRBD1. Germline lookup yields CDR1 MGHDK and CDR2 SYGVNS. CDR3 length: 14 amino acids. Germline trimming cut 6 bases from V and 9 bases from J; bases unmatched to any gene: 10.

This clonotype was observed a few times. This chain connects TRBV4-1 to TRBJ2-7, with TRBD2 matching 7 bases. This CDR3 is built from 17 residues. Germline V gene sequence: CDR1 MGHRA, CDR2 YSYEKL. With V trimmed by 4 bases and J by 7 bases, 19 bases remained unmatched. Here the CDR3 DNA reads TGCGCCAGCAGCCTCTTCGCCACGGGCGGGGGATTAAGGGAGCAGTACTTC. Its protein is CASSLFATGGGLREQYF.